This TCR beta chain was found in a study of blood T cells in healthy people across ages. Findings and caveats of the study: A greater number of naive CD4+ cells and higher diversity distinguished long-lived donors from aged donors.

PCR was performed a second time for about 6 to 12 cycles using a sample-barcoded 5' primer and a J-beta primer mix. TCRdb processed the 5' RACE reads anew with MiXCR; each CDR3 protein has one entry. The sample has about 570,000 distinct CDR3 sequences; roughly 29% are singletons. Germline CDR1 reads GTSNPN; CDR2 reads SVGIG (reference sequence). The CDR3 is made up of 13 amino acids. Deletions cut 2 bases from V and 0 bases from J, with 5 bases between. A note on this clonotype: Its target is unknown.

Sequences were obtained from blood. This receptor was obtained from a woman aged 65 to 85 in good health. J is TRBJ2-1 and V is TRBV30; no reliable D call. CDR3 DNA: TGTGCCTGGAGTAGGAGCTCCTACAATGAGCAGTTCTTC. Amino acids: CAWSRSSYNEQFF.